The 14 T cell receptor beta chains below come from one sample, sequenced in a study of T cells in localized non-small cell lung cancer. Using immunoSEQ multiplex PCR, the repertoire was profiled, and TCRdb retains in-frame clones only, with some absent. There are 65,000 to 95,000 clones in the sample; around three quarters occur only once, and roughly 19% lies in the top ten. The sequenced sample was PBMCs, obtained before any cancer treatment. All receptors derive from a man aged 35 to 70 with stage II squamous cell lung carcinoma.

This sequence joins TRBV11-2 and TRBJ1-1; D is uncertain. Trimming removed 4 bases from V and 1 base from J, with 10 bases in between. This CDR3 has 14 residues. Germline CDR1 is SGHAT and CDR2 is FQNNGV. In DNA form, the CDR3 reads TGTGCCAGCAGCTCAAGAAAGACGAACACTGAAGCTTTCTTT. Translation: CASSSRKTNTEAFF.

V usage is TRBV7-2 and J usage is TRBJ2-2, with D tentatively TRBD2 (7 bases). This CDR3 comprises 17 residues. CDR1 is SGHTA and CDR2 is FQGNSA in the germline V gene. V lost 5 bases and J lost 4, with 20 bases in between. The CDR3 DNA reads TGTGCCAGCAGCCTAGGGGGGGTAGCGGGCGCCACCGGGGAGCTGTTTTTT. It is translated as CASSLGGVAGATGELFF.

The chain is built from TRBV28 and TRBJ2-1, with 12 bases lining up with TRBD1. With 5 bases clipped from V and 9 bases from J, the junction kept 8 bases outside the gene matches. The germline CDR1 and CDR2 sequences are MDHEN and SYDVKM. The CDR3 runs 15 residues. The CDR3 here is CASSTGTGGISEQFF. In nucleotides, the CDR3 is TGTGCCAGCAGTACCGGGACAGGGGGCATCAGTGAGCAGTTCTTC.

This sequence joins TRBV19 and TRBJ1-2; weak D call: TRBD1 (5 bases). Germline-derived CDR1 and CDR2 are LNHDA and SQIVND (reference sequence). CDR3 length equals 15 residues. Trimming took off 3 bases at V and 5 bases at J, with 16 bases between the two ends. The DNA for the CDR3 is TGTGCCAGTAGTATTCTTGGAGGGGCGGTGTATGGCTACACCTTC. It codes for CASSILGGAVYGYTF.

The rearrangement uses TRBV6-5 and TRBJ1-4, with a weak D call TRBD1 (6 bases). The germline CDR1 and CDR2 sequences are MNHEY and SVGAGI. The CDR3 sequence is 16 residues long. The V gene lost 2 bases and the J gene lost 2 bases, with 12 bases spanning the gap. The CDR3 region is CASSYGQSTTNEKLFF. CDR3 sequence (DNA): TGTGCCAGCAGTTACGGACAGTCAACGACTAATGAAAAACTGTTTTTT.

Of note for this clone: Other DNA sequences within the sample encode an identical CDR3. J is TRBJ2-1 and V is TRBV28; D call uncertain. CDR1 is MDHEN and CDR2 is SYDVKM in the germline V gene. V lost 4 bases and J lost 5, with 3 bases in between. This CDR3 region has 11 residues. CDR3 DNA: TGTGCCAGCAGTTCCAACAATGAGCAGTTCTTC. Translation: CASSSNNEQFF. Complete variable domain (other parts from reference TRBV28 and TRBJ2-1): DVKVTQSSRYLVKRTGEKVFLECVQDMDHENMFWYRQDPGLGLRLIYFSYDVKMKEKGDIPEGYSVSREKKERFSLILESASTNQTSMYLCASSSNNEQFFGPGTRLTVL.

This chain connects TRBV10-3 to TRBJ1-1, with TRBD1 matching 7 bases. Trimming at V came to 6 bases and at J to 2 bases, leaving 9 bases not matched to a gene. The germline V gene has CDR1 ENHRY and CDR2 SYGVKD. This CDR3 comprises 15 residues. CDR3 sequence (DNA): TGTGCCATCAGGGGCCGGACAGGTGACAACACTGAAGCTTTCTTT. Protein sequence: CAIRGRTGDNTEAFF.

The rearrangement links TRBV25-1 to TRBJ2-3; 12 positions agree with TRBD2. The CDR3 covers 17 residues. CDR1 MGHDK and CDR2 SYGVNS come from the germline V gene. The V segment lost 1 base and the J segment 2 bases; nucleotides outside the gene matches: 4. The CDR3 DNA follows: TGTGCCAGCAGTGAATCAGGACTAGCGGGATCCACAGATACGCAGTATTTT. This gives the protein CASSESGLAGSTDTQYF.

V is TRBV6-1 and J is TRBJ1-4; possibly TRBD1 for D (5 bases). The CDR3 has 12 residues. V shed 6 bases and J shed 5 bases, with 7 bases lying between them. Germline assignment: CDR1 MNHNS and CDR2 SASEGT. CDR3 protein: CASRGLNEKLFF. As DNA, the CDR3 is TGTGCCAGCAGGGGACTAAATGAAAAACTGTTTTTT.

DNA of the CDR3: TGTGCCAGCAGCTTAGAAGGGCTCGCAGCGGGGGTGAAGGAGACCCAGTACTTC. Its translation is CASSLEGLAAGVKETQYF. The chain has TRBV11-1 and TRBJ2-5, with 8 bases identical to TRBD2. The V gene's germline CDR1 is SGHAT and CDR2 FQDESV (reference sequence). V lost 1 base and J lost 5; bases outside the gene matches: 15. This CDR3 has 18 residues.

J is TRBJ1-4 and V is TRBV4-1, with D maybe TRBD1 (5 bases). V was trimmed by 4 bases and J by 0 bases, leaving 12 bases between them. This CDR3 comprises 16 residues. From germline, CDR1 is MGHRA and CDR2 YSYEKL. CDR3 sequence reads: CASSRGAAATNEKLFF. CDR3 sequence (DNA): TGCGCCAGCAGCCGGGGCGCTGCAGCAACTAATGAAAAACTGTTTTTT.

The chain joins TRBV28 to TRBJ1-4; D is unresolved. The germline V gene encodes CDR1 MDHEN and CDR2 SYDVKM. V lost 2 bases, J lost 8 bases, and 12 bases lay in between. The CDR3 totals 14 residues. The CDR3 sequence is CASSLGAKGEKLFF. CDR3 in DNA: TGTGCCAGCAGTTTAGGCGCGAAGGGCGAAAAACTGTTTTTT.

The gene calls are TRBV4-3 and TRBJ1-2, with D possibly being TRBD1 (5 bases). This CDR3 is 15 amino acids long. Germline V lookup: CDR1 LGHNA, CDR2 YSLEER. V shed 0 bases and J shed 2 bases, with 10 bases lying between them. The CDR3 DNA reads as TGCGCCAGCAGCCAAGATCAGAGGGGAAACTATGGCTACACCTTC. This sequence encodes CASSQDQRGNYGYTF.

The CDR3 reads CASSVSPGLAGVFEQFF. The CDR3, as DNA: TGTGCCAGCAGCGTCTCCCCCGGACTAGCGGGGGTATTTGAGCAGTTCTTC. The V gene is TRBV9, the J gene TRBJ2-1; 13 positions agree with TRBD2. The CDR3 totals 17 residues. V shed 2 bases, J shed 9 bases, and the junction held 11 bases outside the gene matches. CDR1 and CDR2 (germline): SGDLS, YYNGEE.